The clone carrying this T cell receptor beta chain was seen a few times. This sample was included in a study of OX40 agonist ivuxolimab in advanced cancers. The CDR3 spans 13 residues. CDR1 and CDR2 (germline): WNHNN, SYGVQD (reference sequence). Trimming took off 0 bases at V and 6 bases at J, with 9 bases between the two ends. Profiling relied on immunoSEQ multiplex PCR, and the TCRdb table lists in-frame clones only, not all of them. The table shows over 40,000 clones, with about nine tenths occurring only once. This TCR came from an adult with an advanced solid tumor such as melanoma, head and neck, liver or kidney cancer. The sample here was CD4+ or CD8+ T cells sorted from blood, taken in a trial of the OX40 agonist ivuxolimab. J is TRBJ2-7 and V is TRBV10-1, with a possible D match to TRBD1 (5 bases). This CDR3 is CASSESGLSEQYF. CDR3 sequence (DNA): TGCGCCAGCAGTGAGTCGGGGCTCTCCGAGCAGTACTTC.